This T cell receptor beta chain comes out of a study of T cell repertoires and HLA-DP antigens. Germline V lookup: CDR1 SNHLY, CDR2 FYNNEI. CDR3 length equals 15 residues. Trimming took 6 bases from V and 4 from J; bases not matched to a gene: 7. Assay: immunoSEQ multiplex PCR; the TCRdb copy retains only in-frame clones and omits some. Among approximately 90,000 clones listed, about 89% were seen once. This clone showed up just a few times. Its antigen remains unknown. The chain recombines TRBV2 with TRBJ1-5; TRBD1 agrees at 9 bases. Sequenced sample: CD4+ T cells from PBMCs. This sequence was found in a man in his fifties in good health and CMV-seronegative. The CDR3 sequence is CASSPGQGKNQPQHF. Here the CDR3 DNA reads TGTGCCAGCAGCCCGGGACAGGGCAAGAATCAGCCCCAGCATTTT. The whole variable domain, filled in from reference TRBV2 and TRBJ1-5, reads EPEVTQTPSHQVTQMGQEVILRCVPISNHLYFYWYRQILGQKVEFLVSFYNNEISEKSEIFDDQFSVERPDGSNFTLKIRSTKLEDSAMYFCASSPGQGKNQPQHFGDGTRLSIL.